This is a list of T cell receptor beta chains from one sample in a study of T cells after yellow fever vaccination. From the 5' RACE reads, TCRdb called clonotypes with MiXCR, one entry per CDR3 protein. The data show some 160,000 distinct CDR3 sequences, with approximately 10% seen just once and roughly a third held by the top ten. Specimen: CD8+ T cells sorted from PBMCs, collected 45 days after the yellow fever booster vaccination. The receptors here all came from a man aged 18 to 29 who received the YFV17D yellow fever vaccine. The CDR3 runs from the conserved cysteine through the conserved F or W. The D gene is left open where the match is weak. Only some rows state a clone size, as once, few, many or a class for expanded clones.

>TRBV7-3|15|TRBJ2-2|-|TRBD2
CASSLTSGATGELFF
TGTGCCAGCAGCTTAACTAGCGGGGCCACCGGGGAGCTGTTTTTT
>TRBV23-1|20|TRBJ2-6|few|TRBD1
CASNLSQGSNDFSGANVLTF
TGCGCCAGCAATTTATCACAGGGGTCAAACGACTTCTCTGGGGCCAACGTCCTGACTTTC
>TRBV7-9|15|TRBJ2-1|-|TRBD1
CASSTTGTEWNEQFF
TGTGCCAGCAGCACCACCGGGACAGAGTGGAATGAGCAGTTCTTC
>TRBV7-6|14|TRBJ2-6|-|-
CASSLAAGANVLTF
TGTGCCAGCAGCTTAGCTGCCGGGGCCAACGTCCTGACTTTC
>TRBV11-2|14|TRBJ2-1|few|TRBD2
CASSYPGGANEQFF
TGTGCCAGCAGCTACCCCGGGGGGGCGAATGAGCAGTTCTTC
>TRBV12-3/TRBV12-4|13|TRBJ1-6|few|TRBD1
CASSRTGDSPLHF
TGTGCCAGCAGTCGGACAGGGGATTCACCCCTCCACTTT
>TRBV11-2|13|TRBJ1-5|-|-
CASSLRARANLHF
TGTGCCAGCAGCTTACGAGCCAGGGCGAATCTACATTTT
>TRBV7-2|13|TRBJ2-4|many|-
CASSLEERDIQYF
TGTGCCAGCAGCTTAGAAGAGCGGGACATTCAGTACTTC
>TRBV6-1|11|TRBJ1-1|few|-
CASIFRTEAFF
TGTGCCAGCATCTTCCGGACTGAAGCTTTCTTT
>TRBV7-3|15|TRBJ2-1|few|-
CASSVATSSYNEQFF
TGTGCCAGCAGCGTAGCGACTAGCTCCTACAATGAGCAGTTCTTC
>TRBV7-8|15|TRBJ2-7|few|TRBD2
CASSFGLAGVREQYF
TGTGCCAGCAGCTTTGGACTAGCGGGAGTACGGGAGCAGTACTTC
>TRBV6-5|15|TRBJ2-6|many|-
CASSYFGSGANVLTF
TGTGCCAGCAGTTATTTTGGGTCTGGGGCCAACGTCCTGACTTTC
>TRBV5-1|15|TRBJ2-1|few|-
CASSFLTERPNEQFF
TGCGCCAGCAGCTTTCTAACAGAAAGGCCCAATGAGCAGTTCTTC
>TRBV20-1|14|TRBJ1-4|few|-
CSASRLPANEKLFF
TGCAGTGCGTCCCGCCTTCCTGCTAATGAAAAACTGTTTTTT
>TRBV5-1|15|TRBJ1-1|-|TRBD1
CASSQGTGMNTEAFF
TGCGCCAGCAGCCAGGGGACAGGGATGAACACTGAAGCTTTCTTT
>TRBV1|18|TRBJ2-7|-|-
CTSSQHPTGTFSPYEQYF
TGCACCAGCAGCCAACACCCCACAGGGACATTCAGCCCCTACGAGCAGTACTTC
>TRBV4-1|15|TRBJ2-1|many|-
CASSQVSLGYNEQFF
TGCGCCAGCAGCCAAGTATCTTTAGGCTACAATGAGCAGTTCTTC
>TRBV5-1|15|TRBJ2-3|few|-
CASSLEGRSTDTQYF
TGCGCCAGCAGCTTGGAAGGCAGGTCGACAGATACGCAGTATTTT
>TRBV5-1|17|TRBJ2-5|-|TRBD1
CASTDYTSGTGYETQYF
TGCGCCAGCACAGATTACACCTCCGGGACAGGGTACGAGACCCAGTACTTC